A selection of T cell receptor beta chains follows, all from one sample in a study of blood T cells in healthy people across ages. TCRdb independently ran MiXCR on the 5' RACE reads; one entry per CDR3 protein. The sample has approximately 810,000 distinct CDR3 sequences, more than 25% seen once. Sequencing was done on a sample of blood. The source is an elderly woman in good health. Both conserved end residues are part of each CDR3. Each record gives: clone size, D gene, J gene, V gene, CDR3 DNA, CDR3 protein. D genes are given only for firm matches. The size entry is marked missing in some rows and otherwise reads once, few, many or a size class.

many	NA	TRBJ2-7	TRBV6-6	TGTGCCAGCAGTTATTGGGCGAGCAACGAGCAGTACTTC	CASSYWASNEQYF
NA	TRBD1	TRBJ2-3	TRBV7-2	TGTGCCAACAGCACACGACAGGGCCCAGATACACAGTATTTT	CANSTRQGPDTQYF
few	NA	TRBJ1-1	TRBV7-9	TGTGCCAGCAGCTTAGGTAGAGGGACAAGGGACACTGAAGCTTTCTTT	CASSLGRGTRDTEAFF
many	NA	TRBJ2-5	TRBV7-9	TGTGCCAGCAGCTACCCAGGAGGGCAAGAGACCCAGTACTTC	CASSYPGGQETQYF
many	TRBD2	TRBJ2-5	TRBV11-2	TGTGCCAGCAACCGGCGACTAGCGGGGGGAGAGACCCAGTACTTC	CASNRRLAGGETQYF
few	TRBD2	TRBJ2-3	TRBV30	TGTGCCTGGAGTTTACAAGCGGGGGGGTTCACAGATACGCAGTATTTT	CAWSLQAGGFTDTQYF
NA	TRBD2	TRBJ2-5	TRBV20-1	TGCAGTGCCGAGGGTGCGGGGGGCCTCCAAGAGACCCAGTACTTC	CSAEGAGGLQETQYF
few	NA	TRBJ2-2	TRBV6-5	TGTGCCAGCAAGTATAACACCGGGGAGCTGTTTTTT	CASKYNTGELFF
NA	NA	TRBJ2-7	TRBV27	TGTGCCAGCAGCCCAACAACAGGGTTCCTCGGCGAGCAGTACTTC	CASSPTTGFLGEQYF
many	NA	TRBJ2-5	TRBV12-3/TRBV12-4	TGTGCCAGCAGTTTACGACAGGGAGGAGAGACCCAGTACTTC	CASSLRQGGETQYF
many	NA	TRBJ2-5	TRBV7-2	TGTGCCAGCAGCTTAGCACGGGGGGCAGAGACCCAGTACTTC	CASSLARGAETQYF
many	TRBD2	TRBJ2-7	TRBV7-6	TGTGCCAGCAGCCCCGGACTAGCGGGGGCCGACGGTGGCGAGCAGTACTTC	CASSPGLAGADGGEQYF
many	NA	TRBJ1-2	TRBV20-1	TGCAGTGCTAGGCGTGGGGGCGGCTATGGCTACACCTTC	CSARRGGGYGYTF
few	NA	TRBJ2-1	TRBV9	TGTGCCAGCAGCGATTACCATCCGTCCCTAAGCGGGTACAATGAGCAGTTCTTC	CASSDYHPSLSGYNEQFF
many	NA	TRBJ1-4	TRBV7-9	TGTGCCAGCAGCTTACGGAGGGGTAATGAAAAACTGTTTTTT	CASSLRRGNEKLFF
NA	TRBD1	TRBJ2-7	TRBV6-6	TGTGCCAGCACTCACAGGGGGGAAGCCTACGAGCAGTACTTC	CASTHRGEAYEQYF
NA	TRBD1	TRBJ1-1	TRBV20-1	TGCAGTGCTAGGGAAAAGGACAGGGGGCTTAGTGAAGCTTTCTTT	CSAREKDRGLSEAFF
many	NA	TRBJ2-6	TRBV5-1	TGCGCCAGCAGCTTGGTGGGGACTGGGGCCAACGTCCTGACTTTC	CASSLVGTGANVLTF
NA	TRBD2	TRBJ2-3	TRBV3-1	TGTGCCAGCAGCCAAATCAGGCTAGCGGGCACAGATACGCAGTATTTT	CASSQIRLAGTDTQYF
many	NA	TRBJ2-1	TRBV11-2	TGTGCCAGCAGTGAGGGGCACTACAATGAGCAGTTCTTC	CASSEGHYNEQFF
NA	NA	TRBJ2-5	TRBV5-1	TGCGCCAGCAGCTTGGGCCTCATCAGGGAAGAGACCCAGTACTTC	CASSLGLIREETQYF
NA	TRBD2	TRBJ2-7	TRBV5-6	TGTGCCAGCAGCTTGGTGGCGGGGGGGCCACAGCAGTACTTC	CASSLVAGGPQQYF
many	TRBD1	TRBJ2-7	TRBV27	TGTGCCAGCTCAGGACAGGCAAGCTCCTACGAGCAGTACTTC	CASSGQASSYEQYF
many	NA	TRBJ2-3	TRBV10-2	TGCGCCAGCAGAGAAGGACAGATTAGCACAGATACGCAGTATTTT	CASREGQISTDTQYF
many	NA	TRBJ2-7	TRBV5-1	TGCGCCAGCAGCCCCCCGGGACTCCTCGAGCAGTACTTC	CASSPPGLLEQYF
once	NA	TRBJ1-2	TRBV7-2	TGTGCCAGCAACTTGGGACAAAACTATGGCTACACCTTC	CASNLGQNYGYTF
NA	NA	TRBJ1-4	TRBV20-1	TGCAGTGCTAGAGATTCCGGGGCGGCGTTTTTT	CSARDSGAAFF
many	NA	TRBJ2-6	TRBV2	TGTGCCAGCAGTGACGACGCGGCGGGGGCCAACGTCCTGACTTTC	CASSDDAAGANVLTF
few	NA	TRBJ2-5	TRBV21-1	TGTGCCAGCAGCATTGAGGGGACAGGGACAGGAGAGACCCAGTACTTC	CASSIEGTGTGETQYF